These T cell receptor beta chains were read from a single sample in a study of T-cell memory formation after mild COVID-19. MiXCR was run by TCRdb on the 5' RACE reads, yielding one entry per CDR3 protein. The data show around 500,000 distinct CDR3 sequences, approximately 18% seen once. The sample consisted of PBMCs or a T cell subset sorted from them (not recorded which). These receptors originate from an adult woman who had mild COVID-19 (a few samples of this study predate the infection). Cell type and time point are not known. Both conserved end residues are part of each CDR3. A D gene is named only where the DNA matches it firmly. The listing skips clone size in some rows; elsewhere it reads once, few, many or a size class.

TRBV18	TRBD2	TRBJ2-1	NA	TGTGCCAGCTCAACCCTGGGTAGCGGGATGGATGAGCAGTTCTTC	CASSTLGSGMDEQFF
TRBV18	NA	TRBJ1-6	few	TGTGCCAGCTCACCAGATGCTAGTAATTCACCCCTCCACTTT	CASSPDASNSPLHF
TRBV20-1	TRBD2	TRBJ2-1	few	TGCAGTGCTAGGCCCCTAGCGGTCGGTGAGCAGTTCTTC	CSARPLAVGEQFF
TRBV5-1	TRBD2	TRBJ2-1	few	TGCGCCAGCAGCTTGGCCGCAGCGGGGGGCCGGATGTTGTTCTTC	CASSLAAAGGRMLFF
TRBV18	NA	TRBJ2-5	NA	TGTGCCAGCTCACCGGACAGTTTAGAGACCCAGTACTTC	CASSPDSLETQYF
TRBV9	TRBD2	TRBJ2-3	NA	TGTGCCAGCAGCGTAGACTCGTTCGGGACTACCGATACGCAGTATTTT	CASSVDSFGTTDTQYF
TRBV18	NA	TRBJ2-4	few	TGTGCCAGCTCACTCGTGGACATGGGCAAAAACATTCAGTACTTC	CASSLVDMGKNIQYF
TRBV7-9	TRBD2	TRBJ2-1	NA	TGTGCCAGCAGCTTAAGTCAAGCAGCGGGAGTTGAGCAGTTCTTC	CASSLSQAAGVEQFF
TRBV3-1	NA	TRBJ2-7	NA	TGTGCCAGCAGCCAAGATCTAGCCTCCTACGAGCAGTACTTC	CASSQDLASYEQYF
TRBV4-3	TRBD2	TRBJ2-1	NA	TGCGCCAGCAGCCAAGAAGTAGCGGGAAGGTACAATGAGAAGTTCTTC	CASSQEVAGRYNEKFF
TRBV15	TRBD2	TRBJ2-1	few	TGTGCCACCAGCAGAGATACGGGACTAGAGCAGTTCTTC	CATSRDTGLEQFF
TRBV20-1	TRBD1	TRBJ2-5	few	TGCAGTGCCAAGAGGGGGCTTTTAGCCGAGACCCAGTACTTC	CSAKRGLLAETQYF
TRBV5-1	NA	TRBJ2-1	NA	TGCGCCAGCAGCTTGGACCCCGCCAGGGGCTCCTACAATGAGCAGTTCTTC	CASSLDPARGSYNEQFF
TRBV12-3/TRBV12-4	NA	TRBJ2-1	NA	TGTGCCAGCAGTTTAGGCCGGCTCTCCTACAATGAGCAGTTCTTC	CASSLGRLSYNEQFF
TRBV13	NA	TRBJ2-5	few	TGTGCCAGCAGCTTAGGCCGGTCAGAGGAGACCCAGTACTTC	CASSLGRSEETQYF
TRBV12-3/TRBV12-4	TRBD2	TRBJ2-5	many	TGTGCCAGCAGTTTATGGGGCGGGGGGGCCGTGGAGACCCAGTACTTC	CASSLWGGGAVETQYF
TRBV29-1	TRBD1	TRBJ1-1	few	TGCAGCGTTGAATTAGGGACAGACACTGAAGCTTTCTTT	CSVELGTDTEAFF
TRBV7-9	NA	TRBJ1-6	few	TGTGCCAGCAGCGCGGGGACAACCCATAATTCACCCCTCCACTTT	CASSAGTTHNSPLHF
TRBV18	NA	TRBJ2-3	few	TGTGCCAGCTCACCAGACTACTTGGGCCCACCGGGAGATACGCAGTATTTT	CASSPDYLGPPGDTQYF